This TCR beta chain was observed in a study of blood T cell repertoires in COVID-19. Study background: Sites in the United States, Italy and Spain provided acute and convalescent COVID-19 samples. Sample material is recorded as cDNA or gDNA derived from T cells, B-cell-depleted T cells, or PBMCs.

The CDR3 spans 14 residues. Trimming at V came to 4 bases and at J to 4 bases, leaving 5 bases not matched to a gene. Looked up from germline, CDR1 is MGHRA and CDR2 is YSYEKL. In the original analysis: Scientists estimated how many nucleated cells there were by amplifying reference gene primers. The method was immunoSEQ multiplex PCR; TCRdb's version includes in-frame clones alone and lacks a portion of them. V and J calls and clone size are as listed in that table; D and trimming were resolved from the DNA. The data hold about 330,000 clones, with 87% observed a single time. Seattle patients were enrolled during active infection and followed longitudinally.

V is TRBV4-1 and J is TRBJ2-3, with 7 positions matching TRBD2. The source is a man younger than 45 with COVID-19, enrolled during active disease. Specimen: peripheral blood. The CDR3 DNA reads TGCGCCAGCAGCCCGGGGAGGGGCCCAGATACGCAGTATTTT. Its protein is CASSPGRGPDTQYF.